The clone carrying this TCR beta chain was observed a few times. The data stem from a study of regulatory T cells in long-lasting Graves disease. Germline CDR1 is SNHLY and CDR2 is FYNNEI. This CDR3 region has 13 residues. V was cut by 7 bases and J by 4 bases, with 11 bases left in between. Time point defined: persistent/refractory GD, antithyroid drugs over 5 years with positive TRAb. Scientists built the TCR library using RNA that was extracted from PBMCs. Arm-PCR of CDR3 regions and iRepertoire HTBI primers were the basis on which TCR beta libraries were built. One entry per CDR3 protein, called by TCRdb with MiXCR from the multiplex PCR reads. The sample yields fewer than 450,000 distinct CDR3 sequences, 20% seen once.

The clonotype originates from a female donor with Graves disease. The sequencing here drew on peripheral blood mononuclear cells (PBMCs), taken when the disease was refractory, from a patient treated with antithyroid drugs. This chain links TRBV2 with TRBJ1-5, with D perhaps matching TRBD1 (5 bases). The CDR3 is CASNDRTNQPQHF. DNA of the CDR3: TGTGCCAGCAACGACAGAACAAATCAGCCCCAGCATTTT.